This T cell receptor beta chain is from a study of blood T cell repertoires in COVID-19. Using immunoSEQ multiplex PCR, the repertoire was profiled, and TCRdb retains in-frame clones only, with some absent. Of roughly 150,000 clones listed, about 90% are singletons. This CDR3 region has 15 residues. V was clipped by 2 bases and J by 7 bases; unmatched bases: 5. Germline assignment: CDR1 SGHTA and CDR2 FQGTGA. The chain couples TRBV7-3 to TRBJ1-6; 7 nucleotides match TRBD1. This TCR derives from a woman older than 75 with acute or convalescent COVID-19. The sequenced sample was peripheral blood. The CDR3 region is CASSLLGQNNSPLHF. CDR3 nucleotide sequence: TGTGCCAGCAGCTTACTGGGACAGAACAATTCACCCCTCCACTTT.